This T cell receptor (beta chain) was identified in a study of spatial heterogeneity in lung cancer. One entry per CDR3 protein, called by TCRdb with MiXCR from the 5' RACE reads. The repertoire holds about 92,000 distinct CDR3 sequences, with approximately 12% as singletons. Study results and caveats: Among blood samples, ubiquitous expanded tumor TCRs appeared more at resection than at follow-up.

V lost 2 bases, J lost 5 bases, and 15 bases lay in between. Looked up from germline, CDR1 is MNHEY and CDR2 is SMNVEV (reference sequence). The CDR3 is made up of 15 amino acids. Note on this clonotype: As yet, its antigen is unknown.

As for time point: sample taken at primary tumor resection. Material for sequencing was whole RNA from tumor, nontumor lung or frozen PBMC, left unsorted. Untreated early-stage non-small cell lung cancer patients, 55 to 85 in total, were the donors. This clonotype originated in a male donor with early-stage non-small cell lung cancer. The rearrangement joins TRBV27 to TRBJ2-5, with D perhaps TRBD1 or TRBD2 (5 bases each). The source material was PBMCs, sampled at surgery. Here the CDR3 reads CASSLVADWGETQYF. The CDR3 nucleotides read TGTGCCAGCAGTTTAGTGGCGGACTGGGGGGAGACCCAGTACTTC.